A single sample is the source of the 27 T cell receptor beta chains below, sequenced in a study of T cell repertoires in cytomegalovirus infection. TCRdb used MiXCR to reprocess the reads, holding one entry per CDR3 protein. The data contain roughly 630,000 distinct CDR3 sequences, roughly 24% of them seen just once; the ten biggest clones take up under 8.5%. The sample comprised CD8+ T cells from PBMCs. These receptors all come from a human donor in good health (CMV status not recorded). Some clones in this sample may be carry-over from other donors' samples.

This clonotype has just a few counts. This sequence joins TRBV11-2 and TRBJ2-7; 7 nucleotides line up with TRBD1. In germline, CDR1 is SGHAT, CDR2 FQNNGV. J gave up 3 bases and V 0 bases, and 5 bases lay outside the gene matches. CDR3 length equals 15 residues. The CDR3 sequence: CASSLEQGLNYEQYF. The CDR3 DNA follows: TGTGCCAGCAGCTTAGAACAGGGGCTAAACTACGAGCAGTACTTC.

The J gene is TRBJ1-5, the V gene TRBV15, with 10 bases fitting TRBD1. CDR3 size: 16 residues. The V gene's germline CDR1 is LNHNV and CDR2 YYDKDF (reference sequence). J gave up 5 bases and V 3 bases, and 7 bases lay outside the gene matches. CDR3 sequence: CATSRVGQGGHQPQHF. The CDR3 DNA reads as TGTGCCACCAGCAGGGTTGGACAGGGGGGACATCAGCCCCAGCATTTT. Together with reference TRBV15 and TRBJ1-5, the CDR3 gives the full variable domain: DAMVIQNPRYQVTQFGKPVTLSCSQTLNHNVMYWYQQKSSQAPKLLFHYYDKDFNNEADTPDNFQSRRPNTSFCFLDIRSPGLGDTAMYLCATSRVGQGGHQPQHFGDGTRLSIL.

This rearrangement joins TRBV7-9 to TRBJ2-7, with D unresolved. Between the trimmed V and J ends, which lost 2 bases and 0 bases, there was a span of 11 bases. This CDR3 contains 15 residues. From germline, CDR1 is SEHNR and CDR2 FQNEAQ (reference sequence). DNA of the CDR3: TGTGCCAGCAGCTTACCGGATAAGAGCTCCTACGAGCAGTACTTC. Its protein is CASSLPDKSSYEQYF. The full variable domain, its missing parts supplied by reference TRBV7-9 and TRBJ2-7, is DTGVSQNPRHKITKRGQNVTFRCDPISEHNRLYWYRQTLGQGPEFLTYFQNEAQLEKSRLLSDRFSAERPKGSFSTLEIQRTEQGDSAMYLCASSLPDKSSYEQYFGPGTRLTVT.

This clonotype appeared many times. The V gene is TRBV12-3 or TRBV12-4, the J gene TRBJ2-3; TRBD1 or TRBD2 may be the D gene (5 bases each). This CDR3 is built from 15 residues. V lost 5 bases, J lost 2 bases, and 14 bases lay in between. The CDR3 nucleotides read TGTGCCAGCAGTCCGGGGCCTAGGCCCACAGATACGCAGTATTTT. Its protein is CASSPGPRPTDTQYF.

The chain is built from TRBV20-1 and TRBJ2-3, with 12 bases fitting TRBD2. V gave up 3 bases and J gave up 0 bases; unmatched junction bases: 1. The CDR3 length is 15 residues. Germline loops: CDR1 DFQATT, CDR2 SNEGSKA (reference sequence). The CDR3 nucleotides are TGCAGTGCTAGTGGACTAGCGGGAAGCACAGATACGCAGTATTTT. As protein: CSASGLAGSTDTQYF.

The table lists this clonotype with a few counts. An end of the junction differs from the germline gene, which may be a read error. The CDR3 sequence is CASSPAMSSGNTIYF. The CDR3 DNA reads TGTGCCAGCAGCCCCGCTATGAGTTCTGGCAACACCATATATTTT. This sequence joins TRBV28 and TRBJ1-3; D gene unclear. This CDR3 spans 15 amino acids. Germline V gene data show CDR1 as MDHEN and CDR2 as SYDVKM. Full variable domain (missing parts from reference TRBV28 and TRBJ1-3): DVKVTQSSRYLVKRTGEKVFLECVQDMDHENMFWYRQDPGLGLRLIYFSYDVKMKEKGDIPEGYSVSREKKERFSLILESASTNQTSMYLCASSPAMSSGNTIYFGEGSWLTVV.

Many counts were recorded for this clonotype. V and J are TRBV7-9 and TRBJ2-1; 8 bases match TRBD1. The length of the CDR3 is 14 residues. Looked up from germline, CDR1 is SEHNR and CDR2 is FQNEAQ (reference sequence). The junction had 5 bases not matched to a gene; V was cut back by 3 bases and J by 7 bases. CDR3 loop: CASSFRDRKNEQFF. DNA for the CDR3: TGTGCCAGCAGCTTTCGGGACAGGAAAAATGAGCAGTTCTTC.

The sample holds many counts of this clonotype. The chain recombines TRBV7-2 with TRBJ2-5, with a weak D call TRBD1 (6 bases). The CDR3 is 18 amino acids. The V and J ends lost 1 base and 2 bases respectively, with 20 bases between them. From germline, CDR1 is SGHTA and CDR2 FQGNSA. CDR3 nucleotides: TGTGCCAGCAGCTTAGAACCTGGACCAAGGGGGACACAAGAGACCCAGTACTTC. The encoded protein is CASSLEPGPRGTQETQYF.

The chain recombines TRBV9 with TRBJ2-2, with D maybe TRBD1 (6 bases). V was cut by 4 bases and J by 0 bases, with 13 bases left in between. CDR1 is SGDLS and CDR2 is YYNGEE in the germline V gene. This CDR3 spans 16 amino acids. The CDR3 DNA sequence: TGTGCCAGCAGCCTCCGACAGGTCTCGAACACCGGGGAGCTGTTTTTT. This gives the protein CASSLRQVSNTGELFF.

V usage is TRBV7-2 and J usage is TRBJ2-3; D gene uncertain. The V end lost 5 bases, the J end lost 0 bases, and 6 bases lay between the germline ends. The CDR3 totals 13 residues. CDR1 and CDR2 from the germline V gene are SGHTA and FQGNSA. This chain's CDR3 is CASSHDSTDTQYF. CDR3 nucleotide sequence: TGTGCCAGCAGCCACGACAGCACAGATACGCAGTATTTT.

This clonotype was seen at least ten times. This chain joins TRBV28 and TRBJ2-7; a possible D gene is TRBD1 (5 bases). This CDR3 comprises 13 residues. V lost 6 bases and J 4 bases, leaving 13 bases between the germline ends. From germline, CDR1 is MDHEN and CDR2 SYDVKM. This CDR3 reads CASSPQGRYEQYV. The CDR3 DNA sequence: TGTGCCAGCAGCCCTCAGGGCAGGTACGAGCAGTACGTC.

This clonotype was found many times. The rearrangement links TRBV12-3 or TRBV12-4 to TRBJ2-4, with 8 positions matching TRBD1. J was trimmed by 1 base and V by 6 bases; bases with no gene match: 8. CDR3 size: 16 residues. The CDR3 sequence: CASRPPGGQAKNIQYF. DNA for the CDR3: TGTGCCAGCAGGCCTCCAGGGGGCCAGGCCAAAAACATTCAGTACTTC.

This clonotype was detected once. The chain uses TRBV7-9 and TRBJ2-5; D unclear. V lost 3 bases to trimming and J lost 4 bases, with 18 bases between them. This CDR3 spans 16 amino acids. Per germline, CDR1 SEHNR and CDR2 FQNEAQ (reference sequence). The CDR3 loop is CASSLTTTNPIETQYF. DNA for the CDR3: TGTGCCAGCAGCTTGACAACCACAAACCCCATAGAGACCCAGTACTTC.

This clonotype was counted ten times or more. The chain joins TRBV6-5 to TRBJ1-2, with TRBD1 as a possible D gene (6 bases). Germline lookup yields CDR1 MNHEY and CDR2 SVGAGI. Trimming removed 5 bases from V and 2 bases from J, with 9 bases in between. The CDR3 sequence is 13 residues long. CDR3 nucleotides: TGTGCCAGCAGTGCAACAGGGAACTATGGCTACACCTTC. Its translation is CASSATGNYGYTF.

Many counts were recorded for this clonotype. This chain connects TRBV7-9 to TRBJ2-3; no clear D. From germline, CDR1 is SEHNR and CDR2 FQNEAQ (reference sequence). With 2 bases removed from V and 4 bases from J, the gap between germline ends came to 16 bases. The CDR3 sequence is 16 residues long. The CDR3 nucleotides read TGTGCCAGCAGCTTACGGTTGGGGTTCCCTGCAGATACGCAGTATTTT. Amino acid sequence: CASSLRLGFPADTQYF.

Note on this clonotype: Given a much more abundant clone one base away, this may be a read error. The CDR3 sequence: CASSPLSAKNIQYF. CDR3 DNA: TGTGCCAGCAGCCCCCTTTCCGCCAAAAACATTCAGTACTTC. The V and J genes are TRBV7-8 and TRBJ2-4; D gene unclear. V was clipped by 5 bases and J by 1 base, with 9 bases between them. The germline V gene has CDR1 SGHVS and CDR2 FQNEAQ. The CDR3 loop spans 14 amino acids.

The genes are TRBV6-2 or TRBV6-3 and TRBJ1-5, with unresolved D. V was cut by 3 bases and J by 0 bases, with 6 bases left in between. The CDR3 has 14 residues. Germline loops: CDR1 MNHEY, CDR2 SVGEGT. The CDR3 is CASSYWSSNQPQHF. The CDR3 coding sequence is TGTGCCAGCAGTTATTGGTCTAGCAATCAGCCCCAGCATTTT.

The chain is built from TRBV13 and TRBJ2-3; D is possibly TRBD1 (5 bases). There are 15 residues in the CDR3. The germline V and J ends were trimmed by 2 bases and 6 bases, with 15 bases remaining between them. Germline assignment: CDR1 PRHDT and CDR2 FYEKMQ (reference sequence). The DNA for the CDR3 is TGTGCCAGCAGCTTACCCCAGGGTCTACTGGATACGCAGTATTTT. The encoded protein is CASSLPQGLLDTQYF. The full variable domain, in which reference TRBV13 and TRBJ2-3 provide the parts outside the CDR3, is AAGVIQSPRHLIKEKRETATLKCYPIPRHDTVYWYQQGPGQDPQFLISFYEKMQSDKGSIPDRFSAQQFSDYHSELNMSSLELGDSALYFCASSLPQGLLDTQYFGPGTRLTVL.

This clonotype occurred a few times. CDR3 DNA: TGTGCCAGCAGCCAAGCAGTGGGGGCCCTACCTGCCTACAATGAGCAGTTCTTC. This codes for CASSQAVGALPAYNEQFF. V usage is TRBV14 and J usage is TRBJ2-1, with D possibly matching TRBD1 (6 bases). V lost 1 base, J lost 2 bases, and 18 bases lay in between. This CDR3 region has 18 residues. CDR1 and CDR2 (germline): SGHDN, FVKESK.

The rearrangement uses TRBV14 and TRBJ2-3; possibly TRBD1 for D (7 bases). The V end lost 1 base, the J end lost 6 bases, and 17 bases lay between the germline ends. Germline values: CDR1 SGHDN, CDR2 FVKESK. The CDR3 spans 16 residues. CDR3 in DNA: TGTGCCAGCAGCCAAGTGGAGGGGGCCTGGGCGGATACGCAGTATTTT. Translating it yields CASSQVEGAWADTQYF.

The CDR3 spells CASSPAGPSNSPLHF. CDR3 bases: TGTGCCAGCAGCCCTGCTGGGCCCTCTAATTCACCCCTCCACTTT. V gene TRBV7-9 combines with J gene TRBJ1-6; no firm D call. The ends were cut back, 5 bases at V and 6 bases at J, with 14 bases in the middle. Germline V gene data show CDR1 as SEHNR and CDR2 as FQNEAQ (reference sequence). CDR3 length: 15 amino acids.

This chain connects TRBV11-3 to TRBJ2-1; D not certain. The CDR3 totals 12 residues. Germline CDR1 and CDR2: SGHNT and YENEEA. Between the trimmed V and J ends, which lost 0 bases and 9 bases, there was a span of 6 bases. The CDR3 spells CASSLDLGEQFF. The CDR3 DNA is TGTGCCAGCAGCTTAGATCTGGGTGAGCAGTTCTTC.

In nucleotides, the CDR3 is TGTGCCAGCAGCCCTGGGGCCAGGGGGGTTTCACCCCTCCACTTT. Its protein product is CASSPGARGVSPLHF. This chain connects TRBV28 to TRBJ1-6, with 7 bases identical to TRBD1. With V trimmed by 6 bases and J by 9 bases, 11 bases remained unmatched. Germline lookup yields CDR1 MDHEN and CDR2 SYDVKM. CDR3 length: 15 amino acids.

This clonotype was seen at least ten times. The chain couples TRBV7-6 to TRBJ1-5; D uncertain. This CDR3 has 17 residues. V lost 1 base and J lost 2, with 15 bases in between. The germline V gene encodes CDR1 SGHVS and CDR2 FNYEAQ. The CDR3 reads CASSLDSPMTGNQPQHF. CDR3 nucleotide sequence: TGTGCCAGCAGCTTAGACAGTCCGATGACGGGCAATCAGCCCCAGCATTTT.

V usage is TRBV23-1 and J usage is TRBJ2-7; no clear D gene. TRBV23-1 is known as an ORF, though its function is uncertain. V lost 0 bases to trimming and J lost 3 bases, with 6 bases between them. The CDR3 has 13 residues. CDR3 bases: TGCGCCAGCAGTCAATCTCTCAGCTACGAGCAGTACGTC. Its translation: CASSQSLSYEQYV.

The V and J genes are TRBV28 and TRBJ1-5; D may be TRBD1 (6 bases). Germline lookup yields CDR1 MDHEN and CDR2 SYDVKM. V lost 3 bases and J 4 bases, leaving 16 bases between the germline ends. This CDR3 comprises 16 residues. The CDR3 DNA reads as TGTGCCAGCAGTTTGTCGGGGGCAGGTCGTAATCAGCCCCAGCATTTT. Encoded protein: CASSLSGAGRNQPQHF.

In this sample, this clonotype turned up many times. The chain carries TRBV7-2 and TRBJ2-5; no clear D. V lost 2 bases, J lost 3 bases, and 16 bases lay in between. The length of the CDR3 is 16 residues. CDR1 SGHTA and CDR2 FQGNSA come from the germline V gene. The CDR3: CASSLNDKAVKETQYF. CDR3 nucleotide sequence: TGTGCCAGCAGCTTAAACGATAAGGCCGTGAAAGAGACCCAGTACTTC.